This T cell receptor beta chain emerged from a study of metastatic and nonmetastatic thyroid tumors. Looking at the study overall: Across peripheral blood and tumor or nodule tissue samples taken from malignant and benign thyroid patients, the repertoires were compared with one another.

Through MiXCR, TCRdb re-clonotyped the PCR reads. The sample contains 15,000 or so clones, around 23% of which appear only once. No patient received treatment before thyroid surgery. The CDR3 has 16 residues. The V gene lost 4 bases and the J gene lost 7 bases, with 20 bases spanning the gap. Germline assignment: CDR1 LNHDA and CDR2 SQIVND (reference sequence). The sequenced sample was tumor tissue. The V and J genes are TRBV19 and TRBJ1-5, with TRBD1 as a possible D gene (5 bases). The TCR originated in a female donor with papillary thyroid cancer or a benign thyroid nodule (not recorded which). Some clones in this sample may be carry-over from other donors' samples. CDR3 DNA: TGTGCCAGTAGTACCTCCTCGATCGGTCCAGGGCAGCCCCAGCATTTT. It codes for CASSTSSIGPGQPQHF.